This TCR beta chain was sequenced in a study of blood T cell repertoires in COVID-19. The V end lost 1 base, the J end lost 5 bases, and 14 bases lay between the germline ends. The V gene's germline CDR1 is SGHTA and CDR2 FQGNSA. This CDR3 is 15 amino acids long. The repertoire was sequenced with immunoSEQ multiplex PCR; TCRdb's copy has only in-frame clones and lacks some. The sample holds hundreds of thousands of clones, 85% to 90% seen once. The sequencing sample was made of PBMCs or T cells enriched from blood (not recorded which). This receptor was taken from a woman in her 50s who had recovered from COVID-19. The chain couples TRBV7-2 to TRBJ2-5; D remains ambiguous. The CDR3 coding sequence is TGTGCCAGCAGCTTAGGACTCCCCCCTGGGGAGACCCAGTACTTC. It yields the protein CASSLGLPPGETQYF.